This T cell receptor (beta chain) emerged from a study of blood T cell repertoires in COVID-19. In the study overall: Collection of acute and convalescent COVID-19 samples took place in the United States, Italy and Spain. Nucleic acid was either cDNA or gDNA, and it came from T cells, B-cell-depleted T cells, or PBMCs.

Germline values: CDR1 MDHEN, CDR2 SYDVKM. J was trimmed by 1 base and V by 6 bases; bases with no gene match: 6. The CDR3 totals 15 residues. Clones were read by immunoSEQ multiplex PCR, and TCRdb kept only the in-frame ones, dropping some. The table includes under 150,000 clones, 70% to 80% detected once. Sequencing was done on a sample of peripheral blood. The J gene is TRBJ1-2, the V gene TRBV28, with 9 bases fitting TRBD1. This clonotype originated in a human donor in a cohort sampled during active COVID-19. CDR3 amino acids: CASSRDREVNYGYTF. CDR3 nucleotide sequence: TGTGCCAGCAGCCGGGACAGGGAAGTTAACTATGGCTACACCTTC.